The 26 T cell receptor beta chains listed next were all sequenced from one sample in a study of T-cell reconstitution after alpha-beta-depleted transplantation in children. Unique molecular identifiers were used in preparing the TCRbeta library. In TCRdb, the PCR reads were re-called with MiXCR into one record per CDR3 protein. The data hold about 580,000 distinct CDR3 sequences, with roughly 24% observed a single time. The sequencing here drew on PBMCs, mostly from graft donor cells, taken 360 days after TCRalphabeta/CD19-depleted stem cell transplant. These receptors were collected from a boy under two years old who had a stem cell transplant for acute myeloid leukemia, so the T cells may come from the graft donor.

This clonotype was observed many times. The chain uses TRBV20-1 and TRBJ2-1, with D perhaps assigned TRBD1 or TRBD2 (6 bases each). The V end lost 2 bases, the J end lost 9 bases, and 11 bases lay between the germline ends. CDR3 length equals 12 residues. CDR1 DFQATT and CDR2 SNEGSKA come from the germline V gene (reference sequence). The CDR3 region has the DNA TGCAGTGCTAGACGGGGGCAGGGTGAGCAGTTCTTC. Its protein is CSARRGQGEQFF.

The chain joins TRBV20-1 to TRBJ2-5; possible D gene TRBD1, 6 bases. Germline V gives CDR1 DFQATT, CDR2 SNEGSKA (reference sequence). The CDR3 runs to 15 residues. V was shortened by 6 bases and J by 4 bases, with 21 bases between the two germline ends. CDR3 DNA: TGCAGTGCCTCGTCGCCGGGACATTGGGGAGAGACCCAGTACTTC. It is translated as CSASSPGHWGETQYF.

This clonotype was seen ten or more times. This rearrangement joins TRBV12-3 or TRBV12-4 to TRBJ2-5; D is perhaps TRBD2 (6 bases). The ends were cut back, 6 bases at V and 7 bases at J, with 21 bases in the middle. The CDR3 covers 15 residues. CDR3 DNA: TGTGCCAGCAGCTCAACCGGGACTGCTGATCGGACCCAGTACTTC. As protein: CASSSTGTADRTQYF.

The rearrangement links TRBV28 to TRBJ2-5; D is perhaps TRBD1 (6 bases). Trimming left V 5 bases short and J 2 bases short, with 18 bases between. CDR3 length equals 16 residues. Per germline, CDR1 MDHEN and CDR2 SYDVKM. As DNA, the CDR3 is TGTGCCAGCAGTCCACCAGGACAGCAGTATCAAGAGACCCAGTACTTC. This gives the protein CASSPPGQQYQETQYF.

This sequence joins TRBV6-1 and TRBJ2-7, with D unresolved. The CDR3 extends over 14 amino acids. Germline V gene data show CDR1 as MNHNS and CDR2 as SASEGT. Trimming left V 6 bases short and J 3 bases short, with 15 bases between. Here the CDR3 reads CASRVGRFNYEQYV. In nucleotides, the CDR3 is TGTGCCAGCAGAGTGGGAAGGTTTAACTACGAGCAGTACGTC.

The genes are TRBV12-3 or TRBV12-4 and TRBJ2-3; TRBD1 or TRBD2 may be the D gene (5 bases each). V lost 7 bases to trimming and J lost 2 bases, with 13 bases between them. The CDR3 consists of 14 residues. This chain's CDR3 is CASTPRGTTDTQYF. CDR3 DNA sequence: TGTGCCAGCACTCCCCGGGGCACCACAGATACGCAGTATTTT.

This clonotype showed up just a few times. The chain is built from TRBV27 and TRBJ2-1, with 7 positions matching TRBD2. V lost 0 bases and J lost 3; bases outside the gene matches: 14. Germline-derived CDR1 and CDR2 are MNHEY and SMNVEV (reference sequence). CDR3 length: 19 residues. This chain's CDR3 is CASSLSPLLALSLYNEQFF. The CDR3 DNA reads as TGTGCCAGCAGTTTATCCCCCTTACTAGCGTTGAGTCTCTACAATGAGCAGTTCTTC.

The CDR3, as DNA: TGTGCCAGCTCGGCAATTTACACCAACCGGAACACCGGGGAGCTGTTTTTT. Amino acid sequence: CASSAIYTNRNTGELFF. The rearrangement links TRBV18 to TRBJ2-2; D not resolved. Trimming removed 6 bases at V and 1 base at J, with 18 bases between. Germline CDR1 and CDR2: KGHSH and LQKENI. This CDR3 has 17 amino acids.

The CDR3 here is CASLNRVLQETQYF. The CDR3 DNA sequence: TGTGCCAGCCTCAACAGGGTACTCCAAGAGACCCAGTACTTC. V gene TRBV6-1 combines with J gene TRBJ2-5; D may be TRBD1 (6 bases). The V and J ends lost 8 bases and 1 base respectively, with 14 bases between them. The length of the CDR3 is 14 residues. Per the germline V gene, CDR1 is MNHNS and CDR2 is SASEGT.

This clonotype was recorded a few times. V is TRBV20-1 and J is TRBJ2-7, with TRBD1 identical over 9 bases. The CDR3 totals 15 residues. Germline V gives CDR1 DFQATT, CDR2 SNEGSKA (reference sequence). The trim removed 6 bases at V and 2 bases at J, leaving 11 bases unmatched. Here the CDR3 DNA reads TGCAGTGCCACTAGTGGACAGGGGCTAACCTACGAGCAGTACTTC. Its protein product is CSATSGQGLTYEQYF.

The chain joins TRBV5-1 to TRBJ2-2, with D perhaps TRBD2 (5 bases). Germline loops: CDR1 SGHRS, CDR2 YFSETQ. The V end lost 5 bases, the J end lost 13 bases, and 12 bases lay between the germline ends. The CDR3 totals 11 residues. CDR3 sequence (DNA): TGCGCCAGCAGGGAAGGAGGAGTGCTGTTTTTT. Protein product: CASREGGVLFF.

This clonotype was seen more than once but under ten times. The chain links TRBV10-3 to TRBJ2-7, with 10 bases that match TRBD1. The ends lost 5 bases at V and 3 bases at J; junction bases unmatched: 10. The CDR3 runs 16 residues. Germline V gene sequence: CDR1 ENHRY, CDR2 SYGVKD. The CDR3 region is CAISSAPGQGIYEQYF. CDR3 in DNA: TGTGCCATCAGTAGCGCGCCGGGACAGGGGATCTACGAGCAGTACTTC.

DNA for the CDR3: TGTGCCAGCAGTTACTCGAGTGCAGGGGTTTACACTGAAGCTTTCTTT. This gives the protein CASSYSSAGVYTEAFF. The V gene is TRBV6-5, the J gene TRBJ1-1; D possibly corresponds to TRBD1 (6 bases). From germline, CDR1 is MNHEY and CDR2 SVGAGI. This CDR3 region has 16 residues. Trimming removed 0 bases from V and 3 bases from J, with 14 bases in between.

Turning to this clonotype: This may arise from a read error, as a much more abundant clone is one base away. The V gene is TRBV12-3 or TRBV12-4, the J gene TRBJ2-5; D perhaps matches TRBD2 (6 bases). The CDR3 contains 14 residues. Trimming cost V 3 bases and J 1 base, with 9 bases left between them. CDR3 DNA sequence: TGTGCCAGCAGTTTTAGTAGCGGCCAAGAGACCCAGTACTTC. Translating it yields CASSFSSGQETQYF.

This clonotype has a handful of counts. The chain combines TRBV5-6 with TRBJ2-5; D not certain. CDR3 length: 14 residues. V lost 0 bases and J lost 5, with 11 bases in between. In germline, CDR1 is SGHDT, CDR2 YYEEEE. This chain's CDR3 is CASSLGLPVETQYF. Here the CDR3 DNA reads TGTGCCAGCAGCTTGGGGCTACCTGTGGAGACCCAGTACTTC.

This clonotype was recorded a few times. The chain is built from TRBV12-3 or TRBV12-4 and TRBJ1-5; D is ambiguous. CDR3 length: 15 amino acids. The V end lost 0 bases, the J end lost 5 bases, and 11 bases lay between the germline ends. Written as DNA, the CDR3 is TGTGCCAGCAGTTTAGCGGTGCCCGGATATCAGCCCCAGCATTTT. It encodes CASSLAVPGYQPQHF.

This chain's CDR3 is CASSYSNPYSNQPQHF. In DNA form, the CDR3 reads TGTGCCAGCAGTTACTCGAATCCGTATAGCAATCAGCCCCAGCATTTT. This rearrangement joins TRBV6-5 to TRBJ1-5; the D is unclear. Trimming stripped 0 bases from V and 0 bases from J, with 9 bases between. The germline V gene has CDR1 MNHEY and CDR2 SVGAGI. The CDR3 sequence is 16 residues long.

This clonotype was found many times. For the CDR3, the DNA is TGTGCCAGCAGCTTACCTCCGAACACAGATACGCAGTATTTT. Protein sequence: CASSLPPNTDTQYF. This chain connects TRBV7-8 to TRBJ2-3; D unresolved. The V end lost 2 bases, the J end lost 2 bases, and 8 bases lay between the germline ends. This CDR3 is 14 amino acids long. The germline gives CDR1 SGHVS, CDR2 FQNEAQ.

The chain employs TRBV20-1 and TRBJ2-7; 8 bases are shared with TRBD1. V lost 6 bases to trimming and J lost 0 bases; unmatched junction nucleotides: 4. The CDR3 runs to 13 residues. Germline V gene lookup returns CDR1 DFQATT and CDR2 SNEGSKA (reference sequence). CDR3 loop: CSAYTGGSYEQYF. The CDR3 DNA sequence: TGCAGTGCCTACACAGGGGGCTCCTACGAGCAGTACTTC.

This clonotype was picked up many times. The chain couples TRBV7-8 to TRBJ2-7; D gene ambiguous. The CDR3 is 14 residues long. Trimming took off 5 bases at V and 5 bases at J, with 16 bases between the two ends. The germline V gene has CDR1 SGHVS and CDR2 FQNEAQ. The DNA of the CDR3 is TGTGCCAGCAGCCTCGAAATGGGCACCAACGAGCAGTACGTC. Residues: CASSLEMGTNEQYV.

This clonotype was counted at least ten times. V gene TRBV3-1 combines with J gene TRBJ2-2, with 8 bases fitting TRBD2. After removal of 1 base from V and 7 bases from J, the junction contained 8 bases not matched to a gene. The CDR3 is 16 residues long. Germline-derived CDR1 and CDR2 are LGHDT and YNNKEL (reference sequence). The CDR3 sequence: CASSQGRGGLSGELFF. Here the CDR3 DNA reads TGTGCCAGCAGCCAAGGACGGGGGGGTCTCAGCGGGGAGCTGTTTTTT.

This clonotype was detected only a few times. V usage is TRBV20-1 and J usage is TRBJ1-2; D unresolved. The CDR3 extends over 12 amino acids. Germline-derived CDR1 and CDR2 are DFQATT and SNEGSKA (reference sequence). V lost 3 bases, J lost 6 bases, and 11 bases lay in between. Written as DNA, the CDR3 is TGCAGTGCTAGTCGTGGGGTCGATGGCTACACCTTC. This translates into CSASRGVDGYTF.

The chain employs TRBV20-1 and TRBJ2-6; D may match TRBD1 or TRBD2 (6 bases each). Germline V gene sequence: CDR1 DFQATT, CDR2 SNEGSKA (reference sequence). The CDR3 runs to 16 residues. Trimming took 1 base from V and 0 from J, leaving 10 bases between them. CDR3 nucleotides: TGCAGTGCTAGAGCGGGGGCTGCCTCTGGGGCCAACGTCCTGACTTTC. Its protein product is CSARAGAASGANVLTF.

In this sample, this clonotype turned up once. This chain joins TRBV4-3 and TRBJ2-5, with 10 nucleotides matching TRBD2. V was pared by 0 bases and J by 0 bases, with 7 bases of the junction left unmatched. In germline, CDR1 is LGHNA, CDR2 YSLEER. This CDR3 has 18 residues. In nucleotides, the CDR3 is TGCGCCAGCAGCCAAGAATTTCCCCTAGCGGGGGACCAAGAGACCCAGTACTTC. Protein: CASSQEFPLAGDQETQYF.

This clonotype was picked up a small number of times. The chain carries TRBV20-1 and TRBJ2-3; TRBD1 might be the D (6 bases). V was cut by 2 bases and J by 2 bases, with 20 bases left in between. The germline V gene encodes CDR1 DFQATT and CDR2 SNEGSKA (reference sequence). The CDR3 has 17 residues. The DNA of the CDR3 is TGCAGTGCTAGATTTTTTCCCAGGGGCCTCTACACAGATACGCAGTATTTT. Translating gives CSARFFPRGLYTDTQYF.

This clonotype was seen a handful of times. The J gene is TRBJ2-7, the V gene TRBV5-6; TRBD1 matches at 7 bases. The CDR3 is 13 residues long. The germline gives CDR1 SGHDT, CDR2 YYEEEE. The ends lost 4 bases at V and 5 bases at J; junction bases unmatched: 6. The CDR3 here is CASSLTGAHEQYF. In DNA form, the CDR3 reads TGTGCCAGCAGCCTCACAGGGGCCCACGAGCAGTACTTC.